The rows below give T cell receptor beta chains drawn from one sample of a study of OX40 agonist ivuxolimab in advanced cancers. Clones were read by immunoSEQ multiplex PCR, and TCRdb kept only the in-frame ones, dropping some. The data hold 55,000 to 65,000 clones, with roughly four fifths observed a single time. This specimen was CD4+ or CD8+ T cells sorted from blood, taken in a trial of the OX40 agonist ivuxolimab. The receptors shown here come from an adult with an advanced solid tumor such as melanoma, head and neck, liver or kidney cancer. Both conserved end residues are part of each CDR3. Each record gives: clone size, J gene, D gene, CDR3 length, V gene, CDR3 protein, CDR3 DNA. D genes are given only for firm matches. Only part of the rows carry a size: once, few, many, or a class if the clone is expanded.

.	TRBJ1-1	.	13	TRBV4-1	CASNRGGITEAFF	TGCGCCAGCAATCGGGGAGGGATCACTGAAGCTTTCTTT
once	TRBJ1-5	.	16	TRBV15	CATSRDFAGSGQPQHF	TGTGCCACCAGCAGAGATTTCGCAGGGTCTGGTCAGCCCCAGCATTTT
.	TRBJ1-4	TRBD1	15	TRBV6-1	CASSPRTGSGEKLFF	TGTGCCAGCAGTCCACGGACAGGCTCCGGAGAAAAACTGTTTTTT
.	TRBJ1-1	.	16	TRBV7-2	CASSLSAGRLAAEAFF	TGTGCCAGCAGCTTATCCGCCGGTCGTTTGGCCGCTGAAGCTTTCTTT
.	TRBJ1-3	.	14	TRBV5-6	CASSSKGYGNTIYF	TGTGCCAGCAGCTCAAAGGGGTACGGAAACACCATATATTTT
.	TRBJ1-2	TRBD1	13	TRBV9	CASSVGTDYGYTF	TGTGCCAGCAGCGTGGGGACAGACTATGGCTACACCTTC
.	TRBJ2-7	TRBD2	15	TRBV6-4	CASSTLAGPSYEQYF	TGTGCCAGCAGTACGTTAGCGGGCCCCTCCTACGAGCAGTACTTC
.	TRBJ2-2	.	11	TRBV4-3	CASTVTGELFF	TGCGCCAGCACCGTGACCGGGGAGCTGTTTTTT
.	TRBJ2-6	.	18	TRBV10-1	CASTHTGREYSGANVLTF	TGCGCCAGCACCCACACGGGACGGGAATACTCTGGGGCCAACGTCCTGACTTTC
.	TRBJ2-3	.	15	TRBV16	CASSQGNRATDTQYF	TGTGCCAGCAGCCAAGGGAACAGGGCCACAGATACGCAGTATTTT
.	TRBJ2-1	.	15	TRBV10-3	CAITLVEGRDNEQFF	TGTGCCATCACCCTCGTGGAGGGCAGGGACAATGAGCAGTTCTTC
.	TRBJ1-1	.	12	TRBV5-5	CASSLGYTEAFF	TGTGCCAGCAGCTTGGGTTACACTGAAGCTTTCTTT
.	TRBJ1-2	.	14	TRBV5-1	CASSLDPLFYGYTF	TGCGCCAGCAGCTTGGATCCGTTGTTCTATGGCTACACCTTC
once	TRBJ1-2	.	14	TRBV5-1	CASSLEGPGYGYTF	TGCGCCAGCAGCTTGGAGGGACCCGGCTATGGCTACACCTTC
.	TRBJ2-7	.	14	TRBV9	CASRVGRATYEQYF	TGTGCCAGCAGAGTGGGCAGGGCGACCTACGAGCAGTACTTC
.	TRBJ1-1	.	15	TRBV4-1	CASSQDRGGTTEAFF	TGCGCCAGCAGCCAAGATCGAGGGGGAACCACTGAAGCTTTCTTT
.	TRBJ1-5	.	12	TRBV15	CATSRDGQPQHF	TGTGCCACCAGCAGAGATGGTCAGCCCCAGCATTTT
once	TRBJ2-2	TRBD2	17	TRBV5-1	CASSLEKTSGDTGELFF	TGCGCCAGCAGCTTGGAGAAGACTAGCGGGGACACCGGGGAGCTGTTTTTT
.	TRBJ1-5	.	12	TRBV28	CASSFPHQPQHF	TGTGCCAGCAGTTTTCCCCACCAGCCCCAGCATTTT
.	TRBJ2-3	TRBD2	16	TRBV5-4	CASSLAREGSTDTQYF	TGTGCCAGCAGCTTGGCCAGGGAGGGTAGCACAGATACGCAGTATTTT
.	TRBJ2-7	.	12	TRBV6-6	CASSRDGYEQYF	TGTGCCAGCAGCCGGGACGGCTACGAGCAGTACTTC
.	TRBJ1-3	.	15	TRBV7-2	CASSLDRSSGNTIYF	TGTGCCAGCAGCCTCGACAGGAGCTCTGGAAACACCATATATTTT
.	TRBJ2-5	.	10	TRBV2	CASSEETQYF	TGTGCCAGCAGTGAGGAGACCCAGTACTTC
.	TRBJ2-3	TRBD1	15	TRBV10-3	CAISGDRGDTDTQYF	TGTGCCATCAGTGGGGACAGGGGTGACACAGATACGCAGTATTTT
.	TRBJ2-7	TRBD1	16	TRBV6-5	CASSYNPRQGPYEQYF	TGTGCCAGCAGTTATAACCCGCGACAGGGTCCCTACGAGCAGTACTTC
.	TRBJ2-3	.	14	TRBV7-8	CASSPRPGTDTQYF	TGTGCCAGCAGCCCACGTCCGGGAACAGATACGCAGTATTTT
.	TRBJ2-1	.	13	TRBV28	CASSSGKPNEQFF	TGTGCCAGCAGCTCCGGGAAACCCAATGAGCAGTTCTTC
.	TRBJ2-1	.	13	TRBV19	CASSIRAPNEQFF	TGTGCCAGTAGTATTAGGGCCCCCAATGAGCAGTTCTTC
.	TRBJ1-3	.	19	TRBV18	CASSPTLPMTVPSGNTIYF	TGTGCCAGCTCACCAACCTTACCGATGACAGTGCCCTCTGGAAACACCATATATTTT
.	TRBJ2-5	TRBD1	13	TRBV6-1	CASSGDSQETQYF	TGTGCCAGCAGTGGGGACAGCCAAGAGACCCAGTACTTC
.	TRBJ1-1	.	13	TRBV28	CASRGRLNTEAFF	TGTGCCAGCAGGGGACGGCTGAACACTGAAGCTTTCTTT
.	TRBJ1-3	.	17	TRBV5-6	CASSLGSTGFSGNTIYF	TGTGCCAGCAGCCTCGGTTCTACAGGTTTCTCTGGAAACACCATATATTTT
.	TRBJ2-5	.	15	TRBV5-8	CASTRKTGAQETQYF	TGTGCCAGCACCCGAAAGACAGGAGCCCAAGAGACCCAGTACTTC
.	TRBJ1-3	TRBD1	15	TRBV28	CASSSRRQGINTIYF	TGTGCCAGCAGTTCCCGCCGACAGGGAATAAACACCATATATTTT
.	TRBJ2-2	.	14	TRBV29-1	CSVEREIGAGELFF	TGCAGCGTTGAGAGAGAGATCGGGGCCGGGGAGCTGTTTTTT
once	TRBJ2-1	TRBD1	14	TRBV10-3	CAIRDRGRGGEQFF	TGTGCCATCAGGGACAGGGGGCGAGGTGGTGAGCAGTTCTTC
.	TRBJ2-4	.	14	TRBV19	CASSIVGGKNIQYF	TGTGCCAGTAGTATAGTAGGGGGCAAAAACATTCAGTACTTC
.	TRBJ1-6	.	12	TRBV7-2	CASSLGRSPLHF	TGTGCCAGCAGTCTAGGGCGGTCACCCCTCCACTTT
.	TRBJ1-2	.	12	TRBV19	CASRDYKDGYTF	TGTGCCAGTAGGGACTACAAGGATGGCTACACCTTC
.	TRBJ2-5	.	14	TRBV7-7	CASSLGEIGETQYF	TGTGCTAGCAGCTTAGGGGAAATCGGGGAGACCCAGTACTTC
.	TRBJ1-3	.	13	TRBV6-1	CASSDGSGNTIYF	TGTGCCAGCAGTGACGGCTCTGGAAACACCATATATTTT
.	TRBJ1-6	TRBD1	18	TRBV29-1	CSVESGVDRGSYNSPLHF	TGCAGCGTTGAAAGCGGAGTTGACAGGGGGTCCTATAATTCACCCCTCCACTTT
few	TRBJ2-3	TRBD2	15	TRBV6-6	CASRPSGRGADTQYF	TGTGCCAGCAGACCCAGCGGGAGGGGCGCAGATACGCAGTATTTT
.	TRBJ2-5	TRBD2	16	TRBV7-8	CASSLLAGGPGETQYF	TGTGCCAGCAGCTTGCTAGCGGGAGGGCCGGGGGAGACCCAGTACTTC
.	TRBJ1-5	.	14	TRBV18	CASSPKTVNQPQHF	TGTGCCAGCTCACCAAAGACAGTCAATCAGCCCCAGCATTTT
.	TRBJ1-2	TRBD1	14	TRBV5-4	CASTLQGAPDGYTF	TGTGCCAGCACCTTACAGGGGGCGCCGGATGGCTACACCTTC
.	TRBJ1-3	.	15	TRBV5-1	CASRPDRFSGNTIYF	TGCGCCAGCAGGCCGGATCGGTTCTCTGGAAACACCATATATTTT
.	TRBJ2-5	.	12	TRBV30	CAWSAVGETQYF	TGTGCCTGGAGTGCTGTGGGAGAGACCCAGTACTTC
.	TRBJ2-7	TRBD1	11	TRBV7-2	CASSLRGQQYF	TGTGCCAGCAGCCTGAGGGGGCAGCAGTACTTC
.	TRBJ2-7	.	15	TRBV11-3	CASSLDSLPSTEQYF	TGTGCCAGCAGCTTAGACTCCCTCCCCTCTACCGAGCAGTACTTC
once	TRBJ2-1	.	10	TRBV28	CASSRNEQFF	TGTGCCAGCAGTCGCAATGAGCAGTTCTTC
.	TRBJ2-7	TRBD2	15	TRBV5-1	CASTTLAGGTYEQYF	TGCGCCAGCACCACCTTAGCGGGGGGCACCTACGAGCAGTACTTC
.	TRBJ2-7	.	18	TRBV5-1	CASSLAVLQAGKSYEQYF	TGCGCCAGCAGCTTGGCAGTTCTGCAGGCCGGCAAGTCCTACGAGCAGTACTTC
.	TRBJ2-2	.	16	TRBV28	CASSLHTGDGTGELFF	TGTGCCAGCAGTTTACATACGGGGGACGGCACCGGGGAGCTGTTTTTT
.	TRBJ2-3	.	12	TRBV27	CASSYPTDTQYF	TGTGCCAGCAGTTACCCCACAGATACGCAGTATTTT
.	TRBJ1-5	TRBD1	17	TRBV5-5	CASSLGAGQGSNQPQHF	TGTGCCAGCAGCTTGGGGGCGGGACAGGGGAGCAATCAGCCCCAGCATTTT
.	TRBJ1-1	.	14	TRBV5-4	CASSLDLGGTEAFF	TGTGCCAGCAGCTTGGATTTAGGGGGCACTGAAGCTTTCTTT
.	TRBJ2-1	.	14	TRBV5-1	CASSPGTNYNEQFF	TGCGCCAGCAGCCCGGGGACCAACTACAATGAGCAGTTCTTC
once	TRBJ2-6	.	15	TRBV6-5	CASSYEFSGANVLTF	TGTGCCAGCAGTTACGAGTTCTCTGGGGCCAACGTCCTGACTTTC
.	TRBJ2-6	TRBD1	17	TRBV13	CASSLTDRGPGANVLTF	TGTGCCAGCAGCTTGACGGACAGGGGGCCTGGGGCCAACGTCCTGACTTTC